This TCR beta chain was profiled in a study of CD8 T cells in ankylosing spondylitis (dated by TCRdb to between 2016 and 2019). About the study as a whole: To find TCR variants linked to disease, the study profiled T cell receptor beta repertoires in ankylosing spondylitis patients and healthy donors. Peripheral blood samples were taken, and synovial fluid was additionally collected from ankylosing spondylitis patients. The full study cohort was made up of about two dozen ankylosing spondylitis patients and around 100 healthy donors. Overall results and qualifications from the work: Some motif variants were previously reported in synovial fluid and blood of reactive arthritis patients, suggesting common disease-initiation mechanisms. Significant enrichment of the disease-linked clones was reported in matched synovial fluid samples from ankylosing spondylitis patients. Blood from ankylosing spondylitis patients appeared to be characterized by a TCR beta motif made up of several highly homologous amino acid variants. The disease-linked clones showed a CD8+ phenotype and occurred at relatively low frequencies in peripheral blood.

Spanning cysteine to phenylalanine, the CDR3 consists of 14 amino acids. CDR3 DNA is the only sequence kept; it has 42 bases, read in frame from the first base. CDR1 and CDR2 were assigned from the germline V gene as SGHNT and YENEEA. The germline V and J ends show losses of 6 bases and 4 bases respectively, and no gene match explains 3 bases of the junction. Synovial fluid samples and blood samples obtained from the same ankylosing spondylitis patients were matched. This clonotype has a count of ten or more. The specificity of this receptor is unknown. Base qualities were left out, and no much larger clone turns up one base away. Sequencing took place on an Illumina HiSeq 2500. TCR beta libraries were prepared by quantitative 5'-RACE with molecular barcodes. The study's processing was this. A new computational method based on a probabilistic model of VDJ rearrangement was used to identify disease-linked TCR variants. Starting from the raw public reads, TCRdb applied fastp trimming at Q25, assembled clones with MiXCR and retained in-frame beta chains. Each record represents a unique CDR3 protein, reported with the most common genes and DNA among its rows. These V and J calls originate from TCRdb's pipeline instead of the authors' own analysis. This sample is represented by 150,000 or so distinct CDR3 sequences; roughly 31% of them were singletons. The ten most abundant clones make up 6% of the sample.

In this chain, TRBV11-3 is recombined with TRBJ2-3, with TRBD2 matching 11 junction bases. The source of this sequence is a male donor with ankylosing spondylitis. Sequences were obtained from synovial fluid, either unsorted or a sorted T cell fraction (not recorded which). Here is the DNA: TGTGCCAGCAGTAGCGGGGGGGTTCCAGATACGCAGTATTTT. This is translated as CASSSGGVPDTQYF.